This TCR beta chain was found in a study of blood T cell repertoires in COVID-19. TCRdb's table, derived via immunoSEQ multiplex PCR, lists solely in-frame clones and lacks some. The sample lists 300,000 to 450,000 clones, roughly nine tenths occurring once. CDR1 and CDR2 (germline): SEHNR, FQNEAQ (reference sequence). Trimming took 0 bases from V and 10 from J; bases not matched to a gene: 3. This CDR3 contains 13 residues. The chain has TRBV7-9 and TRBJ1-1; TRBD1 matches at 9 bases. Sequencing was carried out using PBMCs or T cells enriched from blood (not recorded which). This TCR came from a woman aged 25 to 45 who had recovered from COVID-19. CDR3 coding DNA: TGTGCCAGCAGCTTAGCTCGGGACAGGGCAGCTTTCTTT. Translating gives CASSLARDRAAFF.